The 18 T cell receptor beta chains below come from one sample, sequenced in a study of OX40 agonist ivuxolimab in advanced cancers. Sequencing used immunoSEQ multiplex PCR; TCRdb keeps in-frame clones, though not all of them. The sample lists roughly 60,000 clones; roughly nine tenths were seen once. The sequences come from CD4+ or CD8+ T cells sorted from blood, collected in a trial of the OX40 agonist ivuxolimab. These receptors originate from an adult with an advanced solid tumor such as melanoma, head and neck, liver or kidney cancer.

The CDR3 reads CASSMTAYGYTF. CDR3 in DNA: TGTGCCAGTAGTATGACAGCCTATGGCTACACCTTC. V gene TRBV19 combines with J gene TRBJ1-2; weak D call: TRBD1 (5 bases). CDR1 LNHDA and CDR2 SQIVND come from the germline V gene (reference sequence). The CDR3 has 12 amino acids. Trimming cost V 3 bases and J 4 bases, with 6 bases left between them.

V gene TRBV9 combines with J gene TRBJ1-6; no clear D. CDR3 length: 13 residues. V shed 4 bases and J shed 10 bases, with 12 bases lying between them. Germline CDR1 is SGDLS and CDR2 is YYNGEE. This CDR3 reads CASSTRYDSPLHF. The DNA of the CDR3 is TGTGCCAGCAGCACCCGTTACGACTCACCCCTCCACTTT.

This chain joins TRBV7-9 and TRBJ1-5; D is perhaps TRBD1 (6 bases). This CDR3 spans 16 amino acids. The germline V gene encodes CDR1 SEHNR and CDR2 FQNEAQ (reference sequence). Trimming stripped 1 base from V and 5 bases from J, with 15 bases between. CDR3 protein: CASSLGGGRGDQPQHF. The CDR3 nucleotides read TGTGCCAGCAGCTTAGGAGGGGGAAGGGGCGATCAGCCCCAGCATTTT.

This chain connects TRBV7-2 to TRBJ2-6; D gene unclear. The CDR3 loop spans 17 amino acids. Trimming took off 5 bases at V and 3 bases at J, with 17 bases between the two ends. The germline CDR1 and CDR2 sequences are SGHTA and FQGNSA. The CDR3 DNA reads TGTGCCAGCAGCCTGGATGGGTATGGGGTTGGGGCCAACGTCCTGACTTTC. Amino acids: CASSLDGYGVGANVLTF.

Here the CDR3 reads CATSRDITGTGGQETQYF. The CDR3 coding sequence is TGTGCCACCAGCAGAGATATTACCGGGACAGGGGGACAAGAGACCCAGTACTTC. V is TRBV15 and J is TRBJ2-5; 11 bases map to TRBD1. V lost 0 bases to trimming and J lost 2 bases; unmatched junction nucleotides: 8. This CDR3 contains 18 residues. Per the germline V gene, CDR1 is LNHNV and CDR2 is YYDKDF (reference sequence).

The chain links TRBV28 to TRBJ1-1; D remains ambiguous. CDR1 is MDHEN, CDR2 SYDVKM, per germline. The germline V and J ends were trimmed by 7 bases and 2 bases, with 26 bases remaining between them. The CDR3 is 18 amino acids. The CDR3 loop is CASNPLSLGFRVNTEAFF. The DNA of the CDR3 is TGTGCCAGCAATCCACTATCCCTGGGGTTCCGGGTAAACACTGAAGCTTTCTTT.

This CDR3 reads CASSMAPSLVTNEKLFF. Here the CDR3 DNA reads TGTGCCAGTAGTATGGCGCCGTCGTTAGTGACTAATGAAAAACTGTTTTTT. The rearrangement joins TRBV19 to TRBJ1-4, with D uncertain. The V gene lost 3 bases and the J gene lost 2 bases, with 16 bases spanning the gap. This CDR3 comprises 17 residues. CDR1 and CDR2 from the germline V gene are LNHDA and SQIVND (reference sequence). The full variable domain, its missing parts supplied by reference TRBV19 and TRBJ1-4, is DGGITQSPKYLFRKEGQNVTLSCEQNLNHDAMYWYRQDPGQGLRLIYYSQIVNDFQKGDIAEGYSVSREKKESFPLTVTSAQKNPTAFYLCASSMAPSLVTNEKLFFGSGTQLSVL.

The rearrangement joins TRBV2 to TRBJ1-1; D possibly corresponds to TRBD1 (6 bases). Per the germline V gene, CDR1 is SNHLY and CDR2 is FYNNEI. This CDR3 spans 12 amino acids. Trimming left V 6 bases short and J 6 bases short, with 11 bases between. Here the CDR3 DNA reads TGTGCCAGCAGACAGGGTCGTGCTGAAGCTTTCTTT. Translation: CASRQGRAEAFF.

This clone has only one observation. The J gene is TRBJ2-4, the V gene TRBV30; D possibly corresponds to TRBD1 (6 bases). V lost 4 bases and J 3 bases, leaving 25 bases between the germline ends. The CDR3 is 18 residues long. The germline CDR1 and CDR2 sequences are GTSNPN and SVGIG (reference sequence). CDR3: CAWTPTGLGAVVKNIQYF. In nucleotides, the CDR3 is TGTGCCTGGACACCTACGGGTTTGGGGGCGGTTGTCAAAAACATTCAGTACTTC.

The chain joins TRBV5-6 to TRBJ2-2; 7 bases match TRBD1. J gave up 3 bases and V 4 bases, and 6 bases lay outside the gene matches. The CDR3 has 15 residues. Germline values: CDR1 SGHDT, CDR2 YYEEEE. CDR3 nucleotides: TGTGCCAGCAGCCTCACAGGGGTTTACACCGGGGAGCTGTTTTTT. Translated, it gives CASSLTGVYTGELFF. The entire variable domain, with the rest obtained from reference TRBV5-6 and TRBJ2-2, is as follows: DAGVTQSPTHLIKTRGQQVTLRCSPKSGHDTVSWYQQALGQGPQFIFQYYEEEERQRGNFPDRFSGHQFPNYSSELNVNALLLGDSALYLCASSLTGVYTGELFFGEGSRLTVL.

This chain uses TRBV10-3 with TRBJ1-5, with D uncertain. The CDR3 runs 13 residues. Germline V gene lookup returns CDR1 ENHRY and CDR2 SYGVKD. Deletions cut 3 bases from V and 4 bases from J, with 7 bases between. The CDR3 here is CAISDQENQPQHF. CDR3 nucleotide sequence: TGTGCCATCAGTGATCAGGAAAATCAGCCCCAGCATTTT.

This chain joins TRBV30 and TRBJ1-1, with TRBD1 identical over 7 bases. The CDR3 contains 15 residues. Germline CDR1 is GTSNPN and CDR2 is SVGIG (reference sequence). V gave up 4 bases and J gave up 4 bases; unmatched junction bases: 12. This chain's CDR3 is CAWNTGEGRITEAFF. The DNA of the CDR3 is TGTGCCTGGAATACAGGGGAGGGGAGGATCACTGAAGCTTTCTTT.

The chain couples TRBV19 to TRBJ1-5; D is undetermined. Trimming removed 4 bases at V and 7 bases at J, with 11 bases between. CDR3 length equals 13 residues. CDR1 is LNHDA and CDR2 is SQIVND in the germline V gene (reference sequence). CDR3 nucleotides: TGTGCCAGTAGTACTCAACCCCAACAGCCCCAGCATTTT. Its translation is CASSTQPQQPQHF.

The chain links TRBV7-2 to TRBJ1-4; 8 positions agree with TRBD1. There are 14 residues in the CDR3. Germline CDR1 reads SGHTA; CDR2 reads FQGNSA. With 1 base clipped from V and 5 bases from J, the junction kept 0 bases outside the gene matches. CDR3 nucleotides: TGTGCCAGCAGCTTAGACAGGGGGAATGAAAAACTGTTTTTT. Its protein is CASSLDRGNEKLFF.

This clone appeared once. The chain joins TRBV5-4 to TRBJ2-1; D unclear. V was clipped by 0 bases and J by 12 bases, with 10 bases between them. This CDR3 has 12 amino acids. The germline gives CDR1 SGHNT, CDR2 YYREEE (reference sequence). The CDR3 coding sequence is TGTGCCAGCAGCTTGGGACTTGGGCCGCAGTTCTTC. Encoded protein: CASSLGLGPQFF.

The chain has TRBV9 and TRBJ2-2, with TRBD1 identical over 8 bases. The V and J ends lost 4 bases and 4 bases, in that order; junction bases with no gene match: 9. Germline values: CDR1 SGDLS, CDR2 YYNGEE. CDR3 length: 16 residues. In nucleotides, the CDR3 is TGTGCCAGCAGCCATGGACAGGGCCGTACCACCGGGGAGCTGTTTTTT. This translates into CASSHGQGRTTGELFF.

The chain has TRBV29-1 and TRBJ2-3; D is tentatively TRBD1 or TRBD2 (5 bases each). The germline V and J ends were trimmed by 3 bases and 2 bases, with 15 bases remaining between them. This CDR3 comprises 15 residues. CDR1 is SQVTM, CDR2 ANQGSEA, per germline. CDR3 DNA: TGCAGCGTTGAGGGGACCGCAGAAGTCACAGATACGCAGTATTTT. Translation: CSVEGTAEVTDTQYF.

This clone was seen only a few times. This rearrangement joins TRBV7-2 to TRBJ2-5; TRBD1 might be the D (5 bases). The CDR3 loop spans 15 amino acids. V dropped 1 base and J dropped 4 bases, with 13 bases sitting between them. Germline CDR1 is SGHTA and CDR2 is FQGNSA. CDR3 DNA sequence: TGTGCCAGCAGCTTAGAAGGGGCGCGGATAGAGACCCAGTACTTC. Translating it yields CASSLEGARIETQYF.